These 23 T cell receptor beta chains originate from one sample sequenced in a study of OX40 agonist ivuxolimab in advanced cancers. The assay was immunoSEQ multiplex PCR, and TCRdb's table has in-frame clones only and misses some. The repertoire holds over 90,000 clones, with nearly 90% as singletons. The sequencing used CD4+ or CD8+ T cells sorted from blood, collected in a trial of the OX40 agonist ivuxolimab. All receptors derive from an adult with an advanced solid tumor such as melanoma, head and neck, liver or kidney cancer.

This clone was seen only once. This chain joins TRBV6-1 and TRBJ1-2; D is possibly TRBD1 (6 bases). Germline loops: CDR1 MNHNS, CDR2 SASEGT. V gave up 8 bases and J gave up 1 base, with 17 bases separating them. The CDR3 has 15 residues. This CDR3 reads CASSVGGKINYGYTF. CDR3 coding DNA: TGTGCCAGCTCGGTCGGGGGCAAAATTAACTATGGCTACACCTTC.

The chain employs TRBV6-5 and TRBJ1-2; 7 bases align to TRBD1. CDR3 size: 16 residues. Germline assignment: CDR1 MNHEY and CDR2 SVGAGI. The V and J ends lost 2 bases and 4 bases, in that order; junction bases with no gene match: 10. The CDR3 bases are TGTGCCAGCAGTTACCGCCCGGGACAGCCGCCCTATGGCTACACCTTC. Protein product: CASSYRPGQPPYGYTF.

The genes are TRBV6-5 and TRBJ2-1; no clear D. Trimming took 0 bases from V and 8 from J, leaving 14 bases between them. The CDR3 totals 15 residues. The germline CDR1 and CDR2 sequences are MNHEY and SVGAGI. The CDR3 nucleotides read TGTGCCAGCAGTTACTCGAGGTCGTCAGAGCATGAGCAGTTCTTC. Its protein product is CASSYSRSSEHEQFF.

J is TRBJ1-1 and V is TRBV5-8; D may be TRBD1 (5 bases). V lost 1 base and J 10 bases, leaving 17 bases between the germline ends. The CDR3 totals 14 residues. CDR1 and CDR2 (germline): SGHTS, YDEGEE. The CDR3 sequence is CASSLTQGIGTAFF. CDR3 coding DNA: TGTGCCAGCAGCTTGACGCAGGGTATAGGGACAGCTTTCTTT. Supplemented by reference TRBV5-8 and TRBJ1-1, the full variable domain reads EAGVTQSPTHLIKTRGQQATLRCSPISGHTSVYWYQQALGLGLQFLLWYDEGEERNRGNFPPRFSGRQFPNYSSELNVNALELEDSALYLCASSLTQGIGTAFFGQGTRLTVV.

The rearrangement links TRBV20-1 to TRBJ1-4; D gene uncertain. In germline, CDR1 is DFQATT, CDR2 SNEGSKA (reference sequence). The CDR3 runs to 11 residues. V was cut by 1 base and J by 8 bases, with 5 bases left in between. CDR3 loop: CSARGGEKLFF. CDR3 sequence (DNA): TGCAGTGCTAGAGGAGGAGAAAAACTGTTTTTT.

The chain recombines TRBV4-1 with TRBJ1-4, with 7 bases that match TRBD1. The CDR3 is 15 residues long. Germline lookup yields CDR1 MGHRA and CDR2 YSYEKL. Trimming cost V 4 bases and J 2 bases; bases outside gene matches: 4. This CDR3 is CASSLEGQTNEKLFF. CDR3 DNA sequence: TGCGCCAGCAGCCTAGAGGGACAGACTAATGAAAAACTGTTTTTT.

This clone appeared a single time. This chain connects TRBV29-1 to TRBJ1-4; D is uncertain. This CDR3 has 14 residues. Trimming removed 7 bases at V and 5 bases at J, with 17 bases between. Germline V CDR1 and CDR2: SQVTM, ANQGSEA. The CDR3 DNA is TGCAGCGCACAAACCGGACGGGCGAATGAAAAACTGTTTTTT. The encoded protein is CSAQTGRANEKLFF.

The genes are TRBV30 and TRBJ1-1; no reliable D call. The V end lost 2 bases, the J end lost 2 bases, and 12 bases lay between the germline ends. The CDR3 has 14 residues. Germline CDR1 and CDR2: GTSNPN and SVGIG (reference sequence). The CDR3 nucleotides read TGTGCCTGGAGTAGGTGGGGAACTAACACTGAAGCTTTCTTT. Protein product: CAWSRWGTNTEAFF.

The CDR3 region is CASSLFLSISSTDTQYF. CDR3 nucleotides: TGTGCCAGCAGCTTATTTTTAAGCATTTCTAGCACAGATACGCAGTATTTT. The V gene is TRBV7-8, the J gene TRBJ2-3, with D uncertain. Germline CDR1 and CDR2: SGHVS and FQNEAQ. The length of the CDR3 is 17 residues. V was shortened by 2 bases and J by 0 bases, with 15 bases between the two germline ends.

The J gene is TRBJ1-4, the V gene TRBV19; the D gene is possibly TRBD1 (5 bases). V dropped 7 bases and J dropped 5 bases, with 14 bases sitting between them. CDR3 size: 14 residues. Germline V lookup: CDR1 LNHDA, CDR2 SQIVND (reference sequence). The chain's CDR3 is CASKLQGPNEKLFF. DNA for the CDR3: TGTGCCAGTAAACTCCAGGGACCAAATGAAAAACTGTTTTTT. The full variable domain, in which reference TRBV19 and TRBJ1-4 provide the parts outside the CDR3, is DGGITQSPKYLFRKEGQNVTLSCEQNLNHDAMYWYRQDPGQGLRLIYYSQIVNDFQKGDIAEGYSVSREKKESFPLTVTSAQKNPTAFYLCASKLQGPNEKLFFGSGTQLSVL.

This chain links TRBV30 with TRBJ1-2, with D tentatively TRBD1 (5 bases). Trimming removed 3 bases from V and 4 bases from J, with 12 bases in between. This CDR3 contains 13 residues. Germline V gene data show CDR1 as GTSNPN and CDR2 as SVGIG (reference sequence). The CDR3 DNA is TGTGCCTGGAGGATGAGGGGATCCTATGGCTACACCTTC. Amino acid sequence: CAWRMRGSYGYTF.

Notes on this clone: Other DNA sequences in this sample translate to the same CDR3. The CDR3 DNA sequence: TGTGCCAGCAGCTTAACGCGGGGAAGCACAGATACGCAGTATTTT. Encoded protein: CASSLTRGSTDTQYF. The genes are TRBV7-3 and TRBJ2-3, with D perhaps matching TRBD2 (6 bases). Germline CDR1 is SGHTA and CDR2 is FQGTGA. Trimming shortened V by 0 bases and J by 0 bases, and 7 bases separated the two germline ends. This CDR3 spans 15 amino acids.

The chain links TRBV5-4 to TRBJ2-7; D possibly corresponds to TRBD2 (5 bases). CDR1 and CDR2 (germline): SGHNT, YYREEE (reference sequence). V was pared by 0 bases and J by 4 bases, with 11 bases between. This CDR3 is 14 amino acids long. The CDR3 region is CASSLGASKYEQYF. The CDR3, as DNA: TGTGCCAGCAGCTTGGGGGCTAGCAAATACGAGCAGTACTTC.

This rearrangement joins TRBV6-1 to TRBJ1-1; TRBD1 agrees at 8 bases. The trim removed 0 bases at V and 4 bases at J, leaving 1 base unmatched. The germline V gene encodes CDR1 MNHNS and CDR2 SASEGT. The CDR3 has 14 residues. DNA for the CDR3: TGTGCCAGCAGTGAAGCAACAGGGGGCACTGAAGCTTTCTTT. This codes for CASSEATGGTEAFF.

As DNA, the CDR3 is TGTGCCAGCAGTCCCTGGACAGGGGAGAAACAGCCCCAGCATTTT. Translated: CASSPWTGEKQPQHF. This sequence joins TRBV28 and TRBJ1-5, with TRBD1 matching 9 bases. The CDR3 runs to 15 residues. Germline V gene data show CDR1 as MDHEN and CDR2 as SYDVKM. V shed 5 bases and J 7 bases; nucleotides not matched to a gene: 9.

CDR3 nucleotide sequence: TGTGCCAGCAGTGACAGGGGAAGCTCCTACGAGCAGTACTTC. It yields the protein CASSDRGSSYEQYF. The chain employs TRBV2 and TRBJ2-7, with D possibly matching TRBD1 (6 bases). The germline gives CDR1 SNHLY, CDR2 FYNNEI. V lost 3 bases and J 0 bases, leaving 9 bases between the germline ends. The CDR3 length is 14 residues.

This chain links TRBV19 with TRBJ2-1; D may match TRBD1 or TRBD2 (5 bases each). The CDR3 consists of 15 residues. Germline V gene sequence: CDR1 LNHDA, CDR2 SQIVND (reference sequence). Trimming shortened V by 7 bases and J by 12 bases, and 25 bases separated the two germline ends. The CDR3 is CASNRDPAFRGGQFF. The CDR3, as DNA: TGTGCCAGTAATAGGGACCCCGCCTTTAGGGGTGGGCAGTTCTTC.

The chain carries TRBV6-1 and TRBJ1-5, with 7 bases that match TRBD1. Germline trimming cut 8 bases from V and 2 bases from J; bases unmatched to any gene: 3. Germline lookup yields CDR1 MNHNS and CDR2 SASEGT. This CDR3 is 13 amino acids long. CDR3 coding DNA: TGTGCCAGCGCAGGGGGGGGCAATCAGCCCCAGCATTTT. Encoded protein: CASAGGGNQPQHF.

This chain joins TRBV6-1 and TRBJ1-1; D not resolved. Germline V gene data show CDR1 as MNHNS and CDR2 as SASEGT. Trimming removed 4 bases from V and 4 bases from J, with 7 bases in between. The CDR3 loop spans 12 amino acids. The CDR3 coding sequence is TGTGCCAGCAGTGCTGTAGGCACTGAAGCTTTCTTT. Its protein is CASSAVGTEAFF.

The chain recombines TRBV5-1 with TRBJ2-7; no reliable D call. This CDR3 is 14 amino acids long. The ends were cut back, 0 bases at V and 4 bases at J, with 11 bases in the middle. From germline, CDR1 is SGHRS and CDR2 YFSETQ. The chain's CDR3 is CASSLEYRNYEQYF. The DNA of the CDR3 is TGCGCCAGCAGCTTGGAGTACAGAAATTACGAGCAGTACTTC.

The chain joins TRBV28 to TRBJ1-1; D is unresolved. Germline V lookup: CDR1 MDHEN, CDR2 SYDVKM. Trimming shortened V by 8 bases and J by 10 bases, and 11 bases separated the two germline ends. CDR3 length equals 10 residues. The CDR3: CASSSRRAFF. The CDR3 nucleotides are TGTGCCAGCTCTTCACGGAGAGCTTTCTTT.

This chain links TRBV4-1 with TRBJ1-1; no firm D call. V dropped 4 bases and J dropped 1 base, with 10 bases sitting between them. CDR1 is MGHRA, CDR2 YSYEKL, per germline. The CDR3 extends over 14 amino acids. DNA of the CDR3: TGCGCCAGCAGCCCACCTGAAGGGAACACTGAAGCTTTCTTT. Protein sequence: CASSPPEGNTEAFF.

The chain uses TRBV2 and TRBJ2-6; 8 nucleotides match TRBD1. The germline V gene has CDR1 SNHLY and CDR2 FYNNEI. The CDR3 is made up of 18 amino acids. V shed 8 bases and J 0 bases; nucleotides not matched to a gene: 12. The CDR3 sequence is CASRSLDRVVSGANVLTF. CDR3 bases: TGTGCCAGCCGAAGCCTGGACAGGGTCGTCTCTGGGGCCAACGTCCTGACTTTC.